This T cell receptor (beta chain) is from a study of naive and memory T cell subsets. General study findings and limits: The power law exponent of TCR abundance differed between naive and memory cells. Especially in CD8 cells, naive repertoires contained a few larger clonotypes, possibly CD45RA-re-expressing memory cells.

The beta constant-region primer was an equimolar mix of two oligonucleotides covering TRBC1 and TRBC2. Ligated cDNA was amplified by four rounds of PCR with nested alpha and beta constant-region primers and SP2. MiXCR was run by TCRdb on the UMI-ligation and nested PCR reads, yielding one entry per CDR3 protein. This table has about 150,000 distinct CDR3 sequences, over 20% appearing once. V lost 5 bases and J lost 7, with 7 bases in between. The CDR3 is 11 amino acids. CDR1 is SGHRS, CDR2 YFSETQ, per germline. In its sample, this clonotype was seen a few times. The antigen remains undetermined. J is TRBJ2-1 and V is TRBV5-1; D not certain. Sequenced: naive CD4+ T cells from blood. This TCR came from a human donor in good health. The CDR3 loop reads CASRGRNEQFF. The CDR3 DNA follows: TGCGCCAGCAGAGGGCGGAATGAGCAGTTCTTC.